The 15 T cell receptor beta chains in this list originate from one sample, sequenced in a study of blood T cell dynamics during melanoma immunotherapy. The protocol was immunoSEQ multiplex PCR, while the TCRdb copy is restricted to in-frame clones and leaves out a portion. The sample records a few thousand clones, about 88% being singletons. As for time point: week 3, after first cycle of checkpoint inhibitor. Sequencing was performed on blood, taken from a patient treated with checkpoint blockade. The source is a human donor with melanoma.

The chain is built from TRBV29-1 and TRBJ1-2, with D possibly being TRBD1 (6 bases). The CDR3 loop spans 14 amino acids. The germline CDR1 and CDR2 sequences are SQVTM and ANQGSEA. V gave up 0 bases and J gave up 5 bases, with 13 bases separating them. CDR3 bases: TGCAGCGTTGAAGATTTTAGGGGGGCTTATGGCTACACCTTC. The encoded protein is CSVEDFRGAYGYTF.

This sequence joins TRBV6-5 and TRBJ2-7; no clear D. V dropped 3 bases and J dropped 2 bases, with 17 bases sitting between them. The CDR3 covers 16 residues. The germline V gene has CDR1 MNHEY and CDR2 SVGAGI. The CDR3 nucleotides read TGTGCCAGCAGTTATTTGCGTCTGGGCCTTCCCTACGAGCAGTACTTC. Amino acids: CASSYLRLGLPYEQYF.

The chain has TRBV28 and TRBJ1-5, with TRBD1 matching 8 bases. Trimming cost V 6 bases and J 6 bases; bases outside gene matches: 13. CDR1 and CDR2 from the germline V gene are MDHEN and SYDVKM. This CDR3 has 16 amino acids. This CDR3 is CASSRDRGGVVQPQHF. DNA of the CDR3: TGTGCCAGCAGCCGAGACAGGGGTGGTGTTGTTCAGCCCCAGCATTTT.

The chain links TRBV6-4 to TRBJ2-3; no definite D call. The germline CDR1 and CDR2 sequences are MRHNA and SNTAGT. CDR3 length equals 12 residues. Between the trimmed V and J ends, which lost 3 bases and 2 bases, there was a span of 3 bases. The CDR3 loop reads CASSDYTDTQYF. The CDR3 bases are TGTGCCAGCAGTGATTACACAGATACGCAGTATTTT.

This clone was seen a single time. The chain employs TRBV7-9 and TRBJ2-2; 9 bases map to TRBD1. CDR3 length equals 14 residues. J lost 5 bases, V lost 5 bases, and 3 bases had no gene match. Germline CDR1 SEHNR, CDR2 FQNEAQ (reference sequence). In DNA, the CDR3 is TGTGCCAGCAGCGGACAGGGGCGGACCGGGGAGCTGTTTTTT. Amino acid sequence: CASSGQGRTGELFF.

This clone has more than one count but fewer than ten. The chain recombines TRBV27 with TRBJ1-1, with D maybe TRBD1 (5 bases). Trimming cost V 2 bases and J 1 base, with 14 bases left between them. The CDR3 length is 16 residues. Germline CDR1 and CDR2: MNHEY and SMNVEV (reference sequence). CDR3 loop: CASSLVGKGPNTEAFF. The CDR3, as DNA: TGTGCCAGCAGTTTAGTCGGTAAGGGACCGAACACTGAAGCTTTCTTT.

This clone was counted only a few times. The chain has TRBV19 and TRBJ2-2; the D gene could be TRBD1 or TRBD2 (6 bases each). Germline V gene lookup returns CDR1 LNHDA and CDR2 SQIVND (reference sequence). V was shortened by 8 bases and J by 7 bases, with 17 bases between the two germline ends. CDR3 size: 14 residues. CDR3 amino acids: CASGLQRGVGELFF. In nucleotides, the CDR3 is TGTGCCAGTGGCTTACAAAGGGGGGTCGGGGAGCTGTTTTTT. Based on the CDR3 plus reference TRBV19 and TRBJ2-2, the full variable domain is DGGITQSPKYLFRKEGQNVTLSCEQNLNHDAMYWYRQDPGQGLRLIYYSQIVNDFQKGDIAEGYSVSREKKESFPLTVTSAQKNPTAFYLCASGLQRGVGELFFGEGSRLTVL.

The V gene is TRBV7-2, the J gene TRBJ2-3; no clear D. Germline V CDR1 and CDR2: SGHTA, FQGNSA. The length of the CDR3 is 15 residues. Trimming shortened V by 2 bases and J by 6 bases, and 15 bases separated the two germline ends. The DNA of the CDR3 is TGTGCCAGCAGCTTACTTGGCCTCGACGGGGATACGCAGTATTTT. Translated: CASSLLGLDGDTQYF.

The rearrangement joins TRBV30 to TRBJ1-5; D perhaps matches TRBD1 (5 bases). Looked up from germline, CDR1 is GTSNPN and CDR2 is SVGIG (reference sequence). Deletions cut 2 bases from V and 7 bases from J, with 12 bases between. The CDR3 runs to 13 residues. CDR3 amino acids: CAWSWGVGQPQHF. Here the CDR3 DNA reads TGTGCCTGGAGTTGGGGGGTTGGCCAGCCCCAGCATTTT.

The chain links TRBV6-1 to TRBJ2-1; perhaps TRBD1 as D (5 bases). Germline loops: CDR1 MNHNS, CDR2 SASEGT. The CDR3 runs to 16 residues. The germline V and J ends were trimmed by 0 bases and 8 bases, with 17 bases remaining between them. For the CDR3, the DNA is TGTGCCAGCAGTGAAGCAAGCTGGGGCGCCCCGGATGAGCAGTTCTTC. Translating it yields CASSEASWGAPDEQFF.

The genes are TRBV9 and TRBJ1-3; D is undetermined. The CDR3 spans 14 residues. The germline gives CDR1 SGDLS, CDR2 YYNGEE. V was pared by 0 bases and J by 4 bases, with 8 bases between. For the CDR3, the DNA is TGTGCCAGCAGCGTAGTCCCCATCGGAAACACCATATATTTT. It codes for CASSVVPIGNTIYF.

V is TRBV7-9 and J is TRBJ2-7; perhaps TRBD1 as D (7 bases). This CDR3 is 14 amino acids long. CDR1 is SEHNR and CDR2 is FQNEAQ in the germline V gene (reference sequence). V shed 3 bases and J shed 3 bases, with 12 bases lying between them. CDR3 DNA: TGTGCCAGCAGCTTGGGGGGACAGAACTACGAGCAGTACTTC. Translated, it gives CASSLGGQNYEQYF.

V usage is TRBV2 and J usage is TRBJ1-4; 7 positions match TRBD1. The CDR3 spans 14 residues. Germline V lookup: CDR1 SNHLY, CDR2 FYNNEI. V lost 8 bases to trimming and J lost 3 bases; unmatched junction nucleotides: 6. CDR3 sequence reads: CASCVTGPNEKLFF. The CDR3 DNA reads as TGTGCCAGCTGCGTGACAGGGCCTAATGAAAAACTGTTTTTT.

The J gene is TRBJ2-7, the V gene TRBV16; D might be TRBD1 (5 bases). The length of the CDR3 is 14 residues. V lost 0 bases and J 1 base, leaving 7 bases between the germline ends. Germline CDR1 and CDR2: KGHSY and FQNENV. The CDR3 nucleotides read TGTGCCAGCAGCCAATCGGCAGGGTCCTACGAGCAGTACTTC. It codes for CASSQSAGSYEQYF.

This clone was counted once. The chain joins TRBV5-4 to TRBJ2-6; the D is unclear. V gave up 0 bases and J gave up 0 bases, with 10 bases separating them. The CDR3 is 17 amino acids. CDR1 is SGHNT, CDR2 YYREEE, per germline (reference sequence). The CDR3 nucleotides are TGTGCCAGCAGCTTGGTTGGCAGAGCCTCTGGGGCCAACGTCCTGACTTTC. It specifies CASSLVGRASGANVLTF.